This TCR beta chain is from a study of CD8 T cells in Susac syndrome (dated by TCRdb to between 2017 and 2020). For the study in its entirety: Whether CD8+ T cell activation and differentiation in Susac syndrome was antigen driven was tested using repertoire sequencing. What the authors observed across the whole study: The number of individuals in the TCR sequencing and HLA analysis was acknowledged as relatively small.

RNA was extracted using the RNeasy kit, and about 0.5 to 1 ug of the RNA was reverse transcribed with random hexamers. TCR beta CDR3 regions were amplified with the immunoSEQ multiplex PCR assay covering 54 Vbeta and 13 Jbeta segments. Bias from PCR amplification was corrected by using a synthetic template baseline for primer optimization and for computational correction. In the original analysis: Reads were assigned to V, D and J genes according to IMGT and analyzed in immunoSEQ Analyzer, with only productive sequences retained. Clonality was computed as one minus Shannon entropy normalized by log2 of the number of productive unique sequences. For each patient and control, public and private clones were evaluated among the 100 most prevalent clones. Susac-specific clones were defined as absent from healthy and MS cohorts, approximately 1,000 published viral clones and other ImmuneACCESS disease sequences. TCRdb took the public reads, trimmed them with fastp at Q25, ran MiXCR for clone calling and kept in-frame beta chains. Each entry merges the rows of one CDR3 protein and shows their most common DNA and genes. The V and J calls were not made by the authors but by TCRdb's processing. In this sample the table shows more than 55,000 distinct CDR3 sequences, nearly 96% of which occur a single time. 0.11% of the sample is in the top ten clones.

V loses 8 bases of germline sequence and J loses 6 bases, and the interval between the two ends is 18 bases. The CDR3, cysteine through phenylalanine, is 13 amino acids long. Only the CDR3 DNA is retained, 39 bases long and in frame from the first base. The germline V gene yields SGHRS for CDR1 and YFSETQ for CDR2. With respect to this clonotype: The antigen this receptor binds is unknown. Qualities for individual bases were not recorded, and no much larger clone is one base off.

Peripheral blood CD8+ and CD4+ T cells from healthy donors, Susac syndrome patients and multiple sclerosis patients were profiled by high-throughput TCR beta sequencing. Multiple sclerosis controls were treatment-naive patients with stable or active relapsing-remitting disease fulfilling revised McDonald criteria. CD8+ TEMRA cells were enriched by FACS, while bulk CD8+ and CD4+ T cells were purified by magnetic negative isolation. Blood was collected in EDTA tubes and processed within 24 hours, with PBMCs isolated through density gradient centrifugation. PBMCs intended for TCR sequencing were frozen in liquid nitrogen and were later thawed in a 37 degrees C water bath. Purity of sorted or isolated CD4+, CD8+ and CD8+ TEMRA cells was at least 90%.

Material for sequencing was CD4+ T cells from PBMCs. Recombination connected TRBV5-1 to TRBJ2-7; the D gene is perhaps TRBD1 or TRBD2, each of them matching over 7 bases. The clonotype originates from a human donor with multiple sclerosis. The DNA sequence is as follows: TGCGCCAGTTACAGCAGGGGGGGACGCGAGCAGTACTTC. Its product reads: CASYSRGGREQYF.